These T cell receptor beta chains were read from a single sample in a study of T cells in Graves' hyperthyroidism and ophthalmopathy. TCRdb used MiXCR to reprocess the multiplex PCR reads, holding one entry per CDR3 protein. Of 500,000 to 550,000 distinct CDR3 sequences detected, about a fifth appear once; the ten largest clones hold 26%. Sequencing was performed on blood. All receptors come from a man between 18 and 35 years old with Graves' hyperthyroidism. Each CDR3 is given with its conserved first and last residue. Fields, in order: D gene, V gene, clone size, J gene, CDR3 protein, CDR3 DNA. D genes are given only for firm matches. Rows give clone size only sometimes, using once, few, many, or a class for an expanded clone.

d_call: NA
v_call: TRBV6-5
clone_size: many
j_call: TRBJ1-1
cdr3_aa: CASSPLLGHANTEAFF
cdr3_nt: TGTGCCAGCAGTCCCCTGCTGGGACACGCAAACACTGAAGCTTTCTTT

d_call: NA
v_call: TRBV15
clone_size: few
j_call: TRBJ1-6
cdr3_aa: CATSRDRGYNSPLHF
cdr3_nt: TGTGCCACCAGCAGAGACAGGGGCTATAATTCACCCCTCCACTTT

d_call: NA
v_call: TRBV15
clone_size: NA
j_call: TRBJ1-5
cdr3_aa: CATSRDLTSNQPQHF
cdr3_nt: TGTGCCACCAGCAGAGATTTGACAAGCAATCAGCCCCAGCATTTT

d_call: NA
v_call: TRBV5-1
clone_size: many
j_call: TRBJ2-2
cdr3_aa: CASSKTGNTGELFF
cdr3_nt: TGCGCCAGCAGCAAAACAGGGAACACCGGGGAGCTGTTTTTT

d_call: TRBD1
v_call: TRBV27
clone_size: NA
j_call: TRBJ2-2
cdr3_aa: CASESTGLGTGELFF
cdr3_nt: TGTGCCAGTGAATCGACAGGGCTGGGCACCGGGGAGCTGTTTTTT

d_call: NA
v_call: TRBV10-3
clone_size: NA
j_call: TRBJ1-1
cdr3_aa: CAISELLGNTDAFF
cdr3_nt: TGTGCCATCAGTGAGTTGCTCGGGAACACTGATGCTTTCTTT

d_call: NA
v_call: TRBV28
clone_size: NA
j_call: TRBJ1-1
cdr3_aa: CASIGRRTEAFF
cdr3_nt: TGTGCCAGCATCGGCAGAAGGACTGAAGCTTTCTTT

d_call: TRBD1
v_call: TRBV6-2/TRBV6-3
clone_size: NA
j_call: TRBJ2-2
cdr3_aa: CASSNHRGKTGELLF
cdr3_nt: TGTGCCAGCAGTAACCACAGGGGAAAAACCGGGGAGCTGTTGTTT

d_call: NA
v_call: TRBV30
clone_size: many
j_call: TRBJ1-5
cdr3_aa: CACSRFSGQPQHF
cdr3_nt: TGTGCCTGCTCTAGGTTTTCCGGTCAGCCCCAGCATTTT

d_call: NA
v_call: TRBV2
clone_size: many
j_call: TRBJ1-1
cdr3_aa: CASEPGHSNTEAFF
cdr3_nt: TGTGCCAGCGAACCGGGACATTCGAACACTGAAGCTTTCTTT

d_call: NA
v_call: TRBV19
clone_size: many
j_call: TRBJ1-1
cdr3_aa: CASSWGGNTEAFF
cdr3_nt: TGTGCCAGCAGCTGGGGGGGGAACACTGAAGCTTTCTTT

d_call: NA
v_call: TRBV2
clone_size: many
j_call: TRBJ1-5
cdr3_aa: CASSESSGVGGNQPQHF
cdr3_nt: TGTGCCAGCAGTGAAAGTTCGGGGGTAGGGGGCAATCAGCCCCAGCATTTT

d_call: TRBD1
v_call: TRBV14
clone_size: NA
j_call: TRBJ2-7
cdr3_aa: CASSHIYRGSYEQYF
cdr3_nt: TGTGCCAGCAGCCACATTTACAGGGGCTCCTACGAGCAGTACTTC

d_call: TRBD1
v_call: TRBV20-1
clone_size: NA
j_call: TRBJ1-1
cdr3_aa: CSTQGLGNTEAFF
cdr3_nt: TGCAGTACACAGGGGTTGGGGAACACTGAAGCTTTCTTT

d_call: NA
v_call: TRBV25-1
clone_size: NA
j_call: TRBJ2-7
cdr3_aa: CASSDGVGEQYF
cdr3_nt: TGTGCCAGCAGTGATGGAGTGGGGGAGCAGTACTTC

d_call: NA
v_call: TRBV5-1
clone_size: NA
j_call: TRBJ2-7
cdr3_aa: CASSLGRTVHYEQYF
cdr3_nt: TGCGCCAGCAGCTTGGGAAGAACCGTTCACTACGAGCAGTACTTC

d_call: NA
v_call: TRBV20-1
clone_size: few
j_call: TRBJ2-2
cdr3_aa: CSAARVNTGELFF
cdr3_nt: TGCAGTGCCGCCCGGGTGAACACCGGGGAGCTGTTTTTT

d_call: NA
v_call: TRBV6-5
clone_size: many
j_call: TRBJ2-5
cdr3_aa: CASSYSGEQETQYF
cdr3_nt: TGTGCCAGCAGTTATTCGGGGGAACAAGAGACCCAGTACTTC

d_call: NA
v_call: TRBV15
clone_size: few
j_call: TRBJ1-1
cdr3_aa: CATSRAPRGGDTEAFF
cdr3_nt: TGTGCCACCAGCAGAGCCCCACGGGGGGGGGACACTGAAGCTTTCTTT

d_call: NA
v_call: TRBV6-5
clone_size: many
j_call: TRBJ2-2
cdr3_aa: CASSSQGWNTGELFF
cdr3_nt: TGTGCCAGCAGTTCCCAAGGCTGGAACACCGGGGAGCTGTTTTTT

d_call: TRBD2
v_call: TRBV12-3/TRBV12-4
clone_size: many
j_call: TRBJ2-5
cdr3_aa: CASSLAPNPAGGLQETQYF
cdr3_nt: TGTGCCAGCAGTTTAGCGCCAAACCCGGCGGGGGGCTTACAAGAGACCCAGTACTTC

d_call: NA
v_call: TRBV10-3
clone_size: few
j_call: TRBJ1-3
cdr3_aa: CAITLDRTGNTIYF
cdr3_nt: TGTGCCATCACCCTCGACAGGACTGGAAACACCATATATTTT

d_call: NA
v_call: TRBV9
clone_size: NA
j_call: TRBJ2-2
cdr3_aa: CASSSMGGTGELFF
cdr3_nt: TGTGCCAGCAGCTCTATGGGCGGCACCGGGGAGCTGTTTTTT